Sequencing of this TCR beta chain was carried out in a study of cytomegalovirus exposure and HLA in healthy donors. The study's findings and limits: The analysis excluded some indistinguishable V segments, including TRBV6-2 and TRBV6-3. Reports indicated that the classifier achieved high specificity and sensitivity in diagnosing cytomegalovirus status. In vitro experiments confirmed that a few CMV-associated chains were specific for CMV antigens.

The PCR employed 60 Vbeta primers together with 13 Jbeta primers. Libraries were prepared by immunoSEQ multiplex PCR; TCRdb keeps only in-frame clonotypes and omits some of them. This table holds 100,000 to 120,000 clones, just over 75% found once. V lost 4 bases and J lost 4; bases outside the gene matches: 6. Per the germline V gene, CDR1 is SGHNT and CDR2 is YYREEE (reference sequence). The CDR3 spans 14 residues. Notes on this clone: Its antigen is unknown.

The receptor was derived from a man aged 25-45 years in good health and CMV-seropositive. Source material: PBMCs. The chain uses TRBV5-4 and TRBJ1-1, with 8 bases matching TRBD1. CDR3 residues: CASSPQTGGTEAFF. For the CDR3, the DNA is TGTGCCAGCAGCCCTCAAACAGGGGGCACTGAAGCTTTCTTT. The full variable domain, in which reference TRBV5-4 and TRBJ1-1 provide the parts outside the CDR3, is ETGVTQSPTHLIKTRGQQVTLRCSSQSGHNTVSWYQQALGQGPQFIFQYYREEENGRGNFPPRFSGLQFPNYSSELNVNALELDDSALYLCASSPQTGGTEAFFGQGTRLTVV.